The T cell receptor (beta chain) described here comes from a study of cytomegalovirus exposure and HLA in healthy donors. About the research overall: The study's early data release held some 85 million unique TCRs from HLA-typed donors.

CDR3 length equals 16 residues. The V end was cut by 0 bases, the J end by 3 bases, with 14 bases between. Germline values: CDR1 MGHRA, CDR2 YSYEKL. The study's findings and limits: V- and J-gene trimming of TCR beta was linked (in a later analysis) to a missense DCLRE1C variant. For most TCR sequences rarity was the rule, although some public TCRs occurred in many donors.

A word on this clone: Antigen unknown.

Both 60 Vbeta primers and 13 Jbeta primers went into the PCR. Generated by immunoSEQ multiplex PCR, the TCRdb table keeps only in-frame clones and is missing some. The table shows 200,000 or so clones, with around 80% occurring only once. The J gene is TRBJ1-1, the V gene TRBV4-1; a possible D gene is TRBD1 (6 bases). The clonotype was recovered from a boy under 10 years old in good health and CMV-seronegative. Sequenced material: PBMCs. CDR3: CASSQDPGHPHTEAFF. The CDR3 region has the DNA TGCGCCAGCAGCCAAGATCCGGGACATCCGCACACTGAAGCTTTCTTT.